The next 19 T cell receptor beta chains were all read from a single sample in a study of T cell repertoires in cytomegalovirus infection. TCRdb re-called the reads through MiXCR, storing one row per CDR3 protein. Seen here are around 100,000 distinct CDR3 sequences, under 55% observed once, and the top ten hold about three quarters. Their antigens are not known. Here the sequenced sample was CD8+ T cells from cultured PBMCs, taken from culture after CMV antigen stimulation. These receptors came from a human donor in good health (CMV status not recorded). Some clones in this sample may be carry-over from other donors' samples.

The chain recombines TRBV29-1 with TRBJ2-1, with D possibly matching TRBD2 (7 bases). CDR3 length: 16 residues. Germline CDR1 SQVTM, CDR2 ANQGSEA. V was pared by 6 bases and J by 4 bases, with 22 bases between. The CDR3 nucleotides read TGCAGCGTCGGCCCTGTGCGGGGGCCGAAGTACAATGAGCAGTTCTTC. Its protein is CSVGPVRGPKYNEQFF.

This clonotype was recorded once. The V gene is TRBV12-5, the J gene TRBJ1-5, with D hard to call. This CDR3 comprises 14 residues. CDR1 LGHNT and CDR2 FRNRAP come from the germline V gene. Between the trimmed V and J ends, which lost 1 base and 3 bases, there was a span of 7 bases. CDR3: CASGLGADNQPQHF. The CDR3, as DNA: TGTGCTAGTGGTTTGGGGGCGGACAATCAGCCCCAGCATTTT.

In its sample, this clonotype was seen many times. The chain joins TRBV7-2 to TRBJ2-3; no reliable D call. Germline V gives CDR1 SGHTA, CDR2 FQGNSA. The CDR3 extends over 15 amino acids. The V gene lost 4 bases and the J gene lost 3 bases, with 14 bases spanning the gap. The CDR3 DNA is TGTGCCAGCAGCTCTGAAGGGTCCCGGACAGATACGCAGTATTTT. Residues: CASSSEGSRTDTQYF.

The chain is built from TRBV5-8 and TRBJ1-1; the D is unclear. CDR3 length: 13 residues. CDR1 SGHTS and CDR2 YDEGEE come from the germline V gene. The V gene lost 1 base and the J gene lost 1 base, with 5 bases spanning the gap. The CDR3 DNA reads TGTGCCAGCAGCTTGTTTCAGAACACTGAAGCTTTCTTT. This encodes CASSLFQNTEAFF. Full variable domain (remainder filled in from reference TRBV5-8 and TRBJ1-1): EAGVTQSPTHLIKTRGQQATLRCSPISGHTSVYWYQQALGLGLQFLLWYDEGEERNRGNFPPRFSGRQFPNYSSELNVNALELEDSALYLCASSLFQNTEAFFGQGTRLTVV.

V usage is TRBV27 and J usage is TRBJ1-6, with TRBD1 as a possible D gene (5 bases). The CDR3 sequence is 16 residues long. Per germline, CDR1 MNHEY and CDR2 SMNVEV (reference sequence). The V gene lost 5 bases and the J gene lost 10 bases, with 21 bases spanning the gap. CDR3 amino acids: CASSPLGEPWGSPLHF. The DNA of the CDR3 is TGTGCCAGCAGTCCCTTAGGGGAGCCCTGGGGGTCACCCCTCCACTTT.

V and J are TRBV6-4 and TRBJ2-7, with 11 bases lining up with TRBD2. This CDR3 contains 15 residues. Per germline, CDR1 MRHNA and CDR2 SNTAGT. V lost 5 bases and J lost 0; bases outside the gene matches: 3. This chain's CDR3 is CASSYSGGGSYEQYF. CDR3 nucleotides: TGTGCCAGCAGTTATAGCGGGGGGGGCTCCTACGAGCAGTACTTC.

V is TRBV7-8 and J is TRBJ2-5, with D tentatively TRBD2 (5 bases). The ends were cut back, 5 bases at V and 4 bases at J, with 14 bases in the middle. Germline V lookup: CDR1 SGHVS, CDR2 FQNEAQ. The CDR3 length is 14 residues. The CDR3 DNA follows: TGTGCCAGCAGCCCGATTGACCGGGGAGAGACCCAGTACTTC. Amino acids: CASSPIDRGETQYF. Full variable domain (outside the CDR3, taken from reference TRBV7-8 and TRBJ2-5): GAGVSQSPRYKVAKRGQDVALRCDPISGHVSLFWYQQALGQGPEFLTYFQNEAQLDKSGLPSDRFFAERPEGSVSTLKIQRTQQEDSAVYLCASSPIDRGETQYFGPGTRLLVL.

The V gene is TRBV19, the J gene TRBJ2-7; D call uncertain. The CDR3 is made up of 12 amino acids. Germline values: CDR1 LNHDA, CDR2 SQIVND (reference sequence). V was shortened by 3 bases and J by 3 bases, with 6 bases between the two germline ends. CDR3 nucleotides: TGTGCCAGTAGTATGGACGGCTACGAGCAGTACTTC. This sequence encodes CASSMDGYEQYF.

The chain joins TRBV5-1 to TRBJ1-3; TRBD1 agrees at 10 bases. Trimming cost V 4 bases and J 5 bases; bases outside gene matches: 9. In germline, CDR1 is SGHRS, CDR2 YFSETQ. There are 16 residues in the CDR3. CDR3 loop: CASSNPGTGERNTIYF. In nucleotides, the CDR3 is TGCGCCAGCAGCAATCCCGGGACAGGGGAACGAAACACCATATATTTT. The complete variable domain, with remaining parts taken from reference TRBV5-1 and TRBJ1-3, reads KAGVTQTPRYLIKTRGQQVTLSCSPISGHRSVSWYQQTPGQGLQFLFEYFSETQRNKGNFPGRFSGRQFSNSRSEMNVSTLELGDSALYLCASSNPGTGERNTIYFGEGSWLTVV.

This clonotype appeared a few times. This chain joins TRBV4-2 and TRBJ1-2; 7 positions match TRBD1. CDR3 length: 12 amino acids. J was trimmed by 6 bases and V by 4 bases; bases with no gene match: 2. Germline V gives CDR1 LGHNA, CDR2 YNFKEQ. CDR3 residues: CASSPTGHGYTF. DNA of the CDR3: TGTGCCAGCAGCCCGACAGGGCATGGCTACACCTTC.

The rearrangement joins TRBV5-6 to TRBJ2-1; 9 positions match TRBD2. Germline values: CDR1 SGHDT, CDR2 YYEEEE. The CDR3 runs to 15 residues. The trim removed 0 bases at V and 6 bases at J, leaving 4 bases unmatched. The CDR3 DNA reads TGTGCCAGCAGCTTGGGGGCGGGGGGGTCCAATGAGCAGTTCTTC. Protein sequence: CASSLGAGGSNEQFF.

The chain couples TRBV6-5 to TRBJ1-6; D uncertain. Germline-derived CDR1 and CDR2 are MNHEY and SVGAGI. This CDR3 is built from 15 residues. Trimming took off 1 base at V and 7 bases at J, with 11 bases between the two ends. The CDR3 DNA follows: TGTGCCAGCAGTTACTATGGCCAGGTGAATTCACCCCTCCACTTT. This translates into CASSYYGQVNSPLHF.

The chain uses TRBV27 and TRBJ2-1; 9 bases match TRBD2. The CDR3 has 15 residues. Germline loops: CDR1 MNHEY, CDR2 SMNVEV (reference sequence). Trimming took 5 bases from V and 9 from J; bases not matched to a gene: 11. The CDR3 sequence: CASSIETSGHFEQFF. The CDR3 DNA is TGTGCCAGCAGTATTGAGACTAGCGGCCATTTTGAGCAGTTCTTC.

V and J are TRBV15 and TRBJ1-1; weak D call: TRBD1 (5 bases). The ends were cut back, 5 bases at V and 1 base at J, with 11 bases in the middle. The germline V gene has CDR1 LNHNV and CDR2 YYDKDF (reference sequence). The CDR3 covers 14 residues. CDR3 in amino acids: CATSRLTANTEAFF. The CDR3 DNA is TGTGCCACCAGCCGCCTGACAGCGAACACTGAAGCTTTCTTT. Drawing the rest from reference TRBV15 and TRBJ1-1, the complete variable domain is DAMVIQNPRYQVTQFGKPVTLSCSQTLNHNVMYWYQQKSSQAPKLLFHYYDKDFNNEADTPDNFQSRRPNTSFCFLDIRSPGLGDTAMYLCATSRLTANTEAFFGQGTRLTVV.

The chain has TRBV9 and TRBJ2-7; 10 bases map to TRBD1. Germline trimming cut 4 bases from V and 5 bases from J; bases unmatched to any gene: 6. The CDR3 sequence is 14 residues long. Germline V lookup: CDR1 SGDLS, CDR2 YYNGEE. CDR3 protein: CASSPWTGGHEQYF. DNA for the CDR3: TGTGCCAGCAGCCCATGGACAGGGGGGCACGAGCAGTACTTC.

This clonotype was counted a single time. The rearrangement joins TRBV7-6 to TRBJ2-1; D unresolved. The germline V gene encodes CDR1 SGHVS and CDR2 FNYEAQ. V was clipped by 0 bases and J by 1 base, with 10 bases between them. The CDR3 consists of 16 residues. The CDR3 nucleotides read TGTGCCAGCAGCTTAGCGGGCGGTAATTCCTACAATGAGCAGTTCTTC. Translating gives CASSLAGGNSYNEQFF.

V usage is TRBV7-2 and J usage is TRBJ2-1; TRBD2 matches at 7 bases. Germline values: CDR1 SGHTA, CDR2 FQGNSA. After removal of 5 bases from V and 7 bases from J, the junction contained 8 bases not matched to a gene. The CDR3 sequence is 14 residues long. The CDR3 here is CASSRTRVGNEQFF. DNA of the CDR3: TGTGCCAGCAGCCGGACTAGAGTCGGGAATGAGCAGTTCTTC.

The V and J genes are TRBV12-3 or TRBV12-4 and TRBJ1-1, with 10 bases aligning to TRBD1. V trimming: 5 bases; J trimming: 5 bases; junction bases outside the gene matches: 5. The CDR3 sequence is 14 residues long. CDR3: CASSQWTGGTEAFF. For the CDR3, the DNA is TGTGCCAGCAGTCAATGGACAGGGGGGACTGAAGCTTTCTTT.

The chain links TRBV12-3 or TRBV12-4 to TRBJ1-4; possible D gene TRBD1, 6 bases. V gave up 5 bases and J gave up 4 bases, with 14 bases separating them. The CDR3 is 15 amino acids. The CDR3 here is CASSPYRANNEKLFF. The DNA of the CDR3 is TGTGCCAGCAGTCCATACAGGGCTAATAATGAAAAACTGTTTTTT.